This passage covers 5 T cell receptor beta chains from one sample sequenced in a study of cytomegalovirus exposure and HLA in healthy donors. Researchers ran the PCR with 60 Vbeta and 13 Jbeta primers. Libraries were prepared by immunoSEQ multiplex PCR; TCRdb keeps only in-frame clonotypes and omits some of them. This table holds roughly 200,000 clones, approximately 85% found once. The sample was PBMCs. These receptors all stem from a woman aged 45-60 years in good health and CMV-seronegative.

The V call is TRBV7-2, the J call TRBJ2-3, with a possible D match to TRBD1 (7 bases). The V end was cut by 5 bases, the J end by 3 bases, with 15 bases between. The CDR3 extends over 15 amino acids. The germline V gene encodes CDR1 SGHTA and CDR2 FQGNSA. The CDR3 nucleotides are TGTGCCAGCAGCCTCAGCTCAGGGGGGACAGATACGCAGTATTTT. It translates to CASSLSSGGTDTQYF.

The chain employs TRBV19 and TRBJ2-2, with D possibly being TRBD2 (5 bases). The CDR3 has 14 amino acids. V lost 6 bases and J 6 bases, leaving 14 bases between the germline ends. In germline, CDR1 is LNHDA, CDR2 SQIVND (reference sequence). The CDR3 here is CASSDSWRAGELFF. In DNA, the CDR3 is TGTGCCAGTAGCGACTCGTGGCGGGCCGGGGAGCTGTTTTTT.

The count of this clone is one. The chain couples TRBV6-1 to TRBJ2-5; maybe TRBD1 (5 bases). CDR1 MNHNS and CDR2 SASEGT come from the germline V gene. This CDR3 is built from 13 residues. V lost 3 bases to trimming and J lost 10 bases, with 15 bases between them. This CDR3 reads CASSDPTVLDQYF. The DNA of the CDR3 is TGTGCCAGCAGTGACCCGACAGTTCTGGACCAGTACTTC.

The chain carries TRBV7-7 and TRBJ1-4; no clear D. V gave up 5 bases and J gave up 7 bases, with 11 bases separating them. The CDR3 runs 13 residues. Germline V gives CDR1 SSHAT, CDR2 FNYEAQ (reference sequence). The CDR3 DNA is TGTGCCAGCAGCCGCGGGGAGGGTGAAAAACTGTTTTTT. It codes for CASSRGEGEKLFF.

V and J are TRBV29-1 and TRBJ1-2; no clear D. The CDR3 has 11 residues. Germline lookup yields CDR1 SQVTM and CDR2 ANQGSEA. Trimming removed 0 bases at V and 7 bases at J, with 6 bases between. CDR3 amino acids: CSVEDSGGYTF. The CDR3 DNA follows: TGCAGCGTTGAAGATTCGGGTGGCTACACCTTC.